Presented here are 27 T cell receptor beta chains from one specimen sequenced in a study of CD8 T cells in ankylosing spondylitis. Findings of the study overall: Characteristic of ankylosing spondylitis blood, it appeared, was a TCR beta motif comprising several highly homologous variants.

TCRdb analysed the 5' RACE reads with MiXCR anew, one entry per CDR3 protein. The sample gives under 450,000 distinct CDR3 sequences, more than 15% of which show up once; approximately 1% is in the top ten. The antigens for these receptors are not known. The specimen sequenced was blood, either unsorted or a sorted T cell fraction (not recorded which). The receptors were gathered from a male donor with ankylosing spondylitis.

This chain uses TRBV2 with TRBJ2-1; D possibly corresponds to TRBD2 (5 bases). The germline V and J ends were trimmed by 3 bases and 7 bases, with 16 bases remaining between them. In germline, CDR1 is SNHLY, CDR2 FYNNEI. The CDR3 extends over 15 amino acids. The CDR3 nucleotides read TGTGCCAGCAGTGAGAGGGCGGGCTCTTTTAATGAGCAGTTCTTC. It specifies CASSERAGSFNEQFF.

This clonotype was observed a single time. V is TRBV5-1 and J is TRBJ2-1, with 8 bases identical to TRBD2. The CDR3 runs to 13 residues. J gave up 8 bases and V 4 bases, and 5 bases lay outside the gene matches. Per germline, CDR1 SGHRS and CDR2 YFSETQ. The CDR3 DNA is TGCGCCAGCAGCAGGGCCGGGGGGGATGAGCAGTTCTTC. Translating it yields CASSRAGGDEQFF.

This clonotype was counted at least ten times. The CDR3 reads CASSPAGGTVAGNTIYF. CDR3 sequence (DNA): TGTGCCAGCAGCCCGGCGGGGGGGACTGTCGCTGGAAACACCATATATTTT. The genes are TRBV5-5 and TRBJ1-3, with a weak D call TRBD1 (5 bases). The germline CDR1 and CDR2 sequences are SGHKS and YYEKEE (reference sequence). The CDR3 runs 17 residues. V lost 4 bases to trimming and J lost 2 bases, with 19 bases between them.

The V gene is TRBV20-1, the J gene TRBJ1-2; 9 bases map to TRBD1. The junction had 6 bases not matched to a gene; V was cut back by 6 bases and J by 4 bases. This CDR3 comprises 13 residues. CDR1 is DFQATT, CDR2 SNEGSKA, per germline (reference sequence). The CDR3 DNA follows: TGCAGTGCCGGGACAGGGTTGCCCTATGGCTACACCTTC. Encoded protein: CSAGTGLPYGYTF.

The CDR3 coding sequence is TGTGCAACCAGTCCCGGGACAGGGACAGGGACCCAGTACTTC. Its protein product is CATSPGTGTGTQYF. The chain couples TRBV7-6 to TRBJ2-5, with TRBD1 matching over 9 bases. This CDR3 contains 14 residues. The germline V gene encodes CDR1 SGHVS and CDR2 FNYEAQ.

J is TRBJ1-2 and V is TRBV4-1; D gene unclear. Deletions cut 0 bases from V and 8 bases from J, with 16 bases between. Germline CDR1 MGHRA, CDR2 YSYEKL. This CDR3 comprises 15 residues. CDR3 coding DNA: TGCGCCAGCAGCCAAGAGCCAACGGTGGTGAAGGGCTACACCTTC. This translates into CASSQEPTVVKGYTF.

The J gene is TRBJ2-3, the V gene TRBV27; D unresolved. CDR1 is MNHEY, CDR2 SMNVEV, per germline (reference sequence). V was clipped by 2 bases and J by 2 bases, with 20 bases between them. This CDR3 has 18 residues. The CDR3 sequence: CASSLLPVPGHTTDTQYF. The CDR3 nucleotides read TGTGCCAGCAGTTTACTCCCGGTTCCGGGCCACACCACAGATACGCAGTATTTT.

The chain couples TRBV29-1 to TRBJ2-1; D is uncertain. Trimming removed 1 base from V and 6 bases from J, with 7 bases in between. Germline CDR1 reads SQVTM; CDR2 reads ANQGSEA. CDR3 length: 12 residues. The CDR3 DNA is TGCAGCGTTGAAGCTGGCGGCAATGAGCAGTTCTTC. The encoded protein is CSVEAGGNEQFF.

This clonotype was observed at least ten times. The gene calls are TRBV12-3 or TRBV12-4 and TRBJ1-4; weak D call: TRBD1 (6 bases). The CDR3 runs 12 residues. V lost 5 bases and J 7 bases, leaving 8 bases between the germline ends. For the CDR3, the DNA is TGTGCCAGCAGTCAGGACAGTGAAAAACTGTTTTTT. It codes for CASSQDSEKLFF.

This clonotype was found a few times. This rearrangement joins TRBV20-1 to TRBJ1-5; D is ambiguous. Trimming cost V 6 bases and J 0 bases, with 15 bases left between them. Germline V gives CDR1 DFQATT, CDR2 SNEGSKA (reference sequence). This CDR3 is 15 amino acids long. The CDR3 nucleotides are TGCAGTGCCCGTGAAGGACGGTATAGCAATCAGCCCCAGCATTTT. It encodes CSAREGRYSNQPQHF.

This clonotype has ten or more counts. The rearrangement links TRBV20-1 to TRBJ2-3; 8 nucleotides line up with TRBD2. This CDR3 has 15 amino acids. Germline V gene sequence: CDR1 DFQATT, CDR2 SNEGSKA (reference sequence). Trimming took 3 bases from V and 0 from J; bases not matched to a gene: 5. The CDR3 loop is CSASIAGGSTDTQYF. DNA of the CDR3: TGCAGTGCTAGTATTGCGGGGGGCAGCACAGATACGCAGTATTTT.

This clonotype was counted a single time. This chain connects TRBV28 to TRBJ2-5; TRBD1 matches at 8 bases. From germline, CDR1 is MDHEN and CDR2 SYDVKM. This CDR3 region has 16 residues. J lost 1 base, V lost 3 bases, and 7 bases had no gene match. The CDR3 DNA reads TGTGCCAGCAGTTTCACACAGGGGGGAACCCAAGAGACCCAGTACTTC. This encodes CASSFTQGGTQETQYF. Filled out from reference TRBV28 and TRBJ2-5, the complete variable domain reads DVKVTQSSRYLVKRTGEKVFLECVQDMDHENMFWYRQDPGLGLRLIYFSYDVKMKEKGDIPEGYSVSREKKERFSLILESASTNQTSMYLCASSFTQGGTQETQYFGPGTRLLVL.

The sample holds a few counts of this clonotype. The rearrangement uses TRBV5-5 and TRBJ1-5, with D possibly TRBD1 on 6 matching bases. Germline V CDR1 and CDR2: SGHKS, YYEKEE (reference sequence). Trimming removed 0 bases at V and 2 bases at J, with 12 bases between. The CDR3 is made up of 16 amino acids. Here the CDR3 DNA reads TGTGCCAGCAGCTTGGCGGGGGCCGGTGGCAATCAGCCCCAGCATTTT. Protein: CASSLAGAGGNQPQHF.

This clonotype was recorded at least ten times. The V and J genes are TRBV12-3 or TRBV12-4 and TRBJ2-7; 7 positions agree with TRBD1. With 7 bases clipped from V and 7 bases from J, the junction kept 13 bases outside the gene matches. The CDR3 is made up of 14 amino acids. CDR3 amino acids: CASMERGPSAEQYF. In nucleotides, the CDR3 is TGTGCCAGCATGGAAAGGGGGCCTTCGGCAGAGCAGTACTTC.

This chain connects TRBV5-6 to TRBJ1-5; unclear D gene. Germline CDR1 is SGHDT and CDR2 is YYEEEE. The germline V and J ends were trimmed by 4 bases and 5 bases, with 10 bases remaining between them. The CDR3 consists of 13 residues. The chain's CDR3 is CASSPDPYQPQHF. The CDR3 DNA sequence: TGTGCCAGCAGCCCGGACCCCTATCAGCCCCAGCATTTT.

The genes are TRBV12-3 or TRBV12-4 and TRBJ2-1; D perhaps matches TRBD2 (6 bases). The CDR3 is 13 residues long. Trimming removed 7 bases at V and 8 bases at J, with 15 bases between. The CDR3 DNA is TGTGCCAGCAACAAGCTATGGGGGGATGAGCAGTTCTTC. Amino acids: CASNKLWGDEQFF.

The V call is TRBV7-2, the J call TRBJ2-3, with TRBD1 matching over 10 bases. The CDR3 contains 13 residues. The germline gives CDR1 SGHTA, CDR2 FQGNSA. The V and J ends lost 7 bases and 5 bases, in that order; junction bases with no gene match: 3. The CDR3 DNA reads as TGTGCCAGCATGACAGGGGGCCTAGATACGCAGTATTTT. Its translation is CASMTGGLDTQYF.

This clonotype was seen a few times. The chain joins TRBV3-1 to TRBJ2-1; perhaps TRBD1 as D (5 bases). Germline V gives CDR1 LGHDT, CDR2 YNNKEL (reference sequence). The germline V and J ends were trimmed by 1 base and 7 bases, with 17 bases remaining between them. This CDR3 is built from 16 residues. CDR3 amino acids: CASSQVGPPRPNEQFF. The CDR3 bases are TGTGCCAGCAGCCAAGTGGGGCCTCCGCGCCCGAATGAGCAGTTCTTC.

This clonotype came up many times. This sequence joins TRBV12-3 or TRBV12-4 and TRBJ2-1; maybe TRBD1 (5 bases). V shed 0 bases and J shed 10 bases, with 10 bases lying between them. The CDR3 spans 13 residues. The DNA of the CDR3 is TGTGCCAGCAGTTTAGCGATAACAGGCGAGCAGTTCTTC. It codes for CASSLAITGEQFF.

CDR3 bases: TGTGCCAGCAGGGGTTTAAGGGGGTCGGTGAATAAGCAGTTCTTC. It is translated as CASRGLRGSVNKQFF. This rearrangement joins TRBV12-3 or TRBV12-4 to TRBJ2-1; the D gene is possibly TRBD1 (6 bases). The CDR3 has 15 residues. Trimming left V 6 bases short and J 11 bases short, with 23 bases between.

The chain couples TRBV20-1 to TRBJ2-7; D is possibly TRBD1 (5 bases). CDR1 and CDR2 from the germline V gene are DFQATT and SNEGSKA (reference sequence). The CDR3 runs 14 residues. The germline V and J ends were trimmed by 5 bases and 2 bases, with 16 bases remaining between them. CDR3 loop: CSAQGTDATYEQYF. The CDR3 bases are TGCAGTGCTCAGGGTACCGACGCAACCTACGAGCAGTACTTC.

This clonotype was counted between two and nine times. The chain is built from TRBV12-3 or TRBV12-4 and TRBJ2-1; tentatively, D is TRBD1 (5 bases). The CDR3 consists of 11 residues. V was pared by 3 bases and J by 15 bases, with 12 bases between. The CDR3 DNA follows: TGTGCCAGCAGTTTGGGGCTAGTCCCGTTCTTC. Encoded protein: CASSLGLVPFF.

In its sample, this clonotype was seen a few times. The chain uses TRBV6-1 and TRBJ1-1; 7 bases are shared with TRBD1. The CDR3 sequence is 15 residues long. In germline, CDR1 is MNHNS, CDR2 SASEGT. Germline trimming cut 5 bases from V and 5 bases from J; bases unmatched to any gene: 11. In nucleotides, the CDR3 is TGTGCCAGCAGTACCAACAGGGGTCCGGGGACTGAAGCTTTCTTT. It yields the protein CASSTNRGPGTEAFF.

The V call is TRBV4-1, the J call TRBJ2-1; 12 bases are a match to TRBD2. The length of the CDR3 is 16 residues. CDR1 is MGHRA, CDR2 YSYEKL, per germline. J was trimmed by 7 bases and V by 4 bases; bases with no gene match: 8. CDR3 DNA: TGCGCCAGCAGCCCGATCACTAGCGGGAGGTGGAATGAGCAGTTCTTC. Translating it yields CASSPITSGRWNEQFF.

CDR3 coding DNA: TGCAGTGCTAGACGCATTAGTGGGAACACCGGGGAGCTGTTTTTT. Translated: CSARRISGNTGELFF. The chain links TRBV20-1 to TRBJ2-2; D is ambiguous. The length of the CDR3 is 15 residues. From germline, CDR1 is DFQATT and CDR2 SNEGSKA (reference sequence). The V end was cut by 2 bases, the J end by 1 base, with 11 bases between.

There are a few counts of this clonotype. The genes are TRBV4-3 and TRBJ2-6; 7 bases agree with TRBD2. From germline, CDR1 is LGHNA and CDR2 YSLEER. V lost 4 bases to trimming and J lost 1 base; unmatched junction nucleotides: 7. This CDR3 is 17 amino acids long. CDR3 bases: TGCGCCAGCAGCCCGGACGGGACTAATTCTGGGGCCAACGTCCTGACTTTC. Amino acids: CASSPDGTNSGANVLTF.

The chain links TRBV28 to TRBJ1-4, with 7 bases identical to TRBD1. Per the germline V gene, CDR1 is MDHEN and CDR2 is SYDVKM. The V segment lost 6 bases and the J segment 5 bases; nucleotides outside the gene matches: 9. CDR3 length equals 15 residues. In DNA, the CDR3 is TGTGCCAGCAGAGCCGGGACAGCGAGAAATGAAAAACTGTTTTTT. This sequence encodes CASRAGTARNEKLFF. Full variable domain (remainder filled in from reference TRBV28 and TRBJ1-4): DVKVTQSSRYLVKRTGEKVFLECVQDMDHENMFWYRQDPGLGLRLIYFSYDVKMKEKGDIPEGYSVSREKKERFSLILESASTNQTSMYLCASRAGTARNEKLFFGSGTQLSVL.